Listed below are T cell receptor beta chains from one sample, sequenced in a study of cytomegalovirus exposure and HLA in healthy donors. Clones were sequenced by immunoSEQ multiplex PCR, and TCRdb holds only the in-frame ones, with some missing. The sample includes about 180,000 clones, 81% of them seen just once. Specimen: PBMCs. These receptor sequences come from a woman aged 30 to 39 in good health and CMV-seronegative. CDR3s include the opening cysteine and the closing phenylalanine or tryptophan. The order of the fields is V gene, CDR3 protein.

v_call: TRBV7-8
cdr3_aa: CASSLVGKGAMDTQYF

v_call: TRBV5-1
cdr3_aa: CASSLVAGDTGELFF

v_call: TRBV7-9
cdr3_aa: CASSKNQGSSYNEQFF

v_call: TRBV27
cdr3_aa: CASSTSGSEQFF

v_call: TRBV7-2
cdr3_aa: CASTKRDRSSYNEQFF

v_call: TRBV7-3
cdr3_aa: CASSLYSHTDTQYF

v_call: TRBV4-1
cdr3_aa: CASGQAGGFETQYF

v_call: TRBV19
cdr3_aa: CASSMNGDCSNQPQHF

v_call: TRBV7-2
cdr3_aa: CASSYPGTSATDTQYF

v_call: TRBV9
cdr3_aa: CASSSLDTQYF

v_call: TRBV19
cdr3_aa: CASSVLAGYNEQFF

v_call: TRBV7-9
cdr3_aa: CSSSPKLGGRSTYEQYF

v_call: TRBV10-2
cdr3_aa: CASSDGVAGGGEQFF

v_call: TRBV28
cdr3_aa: CASGPGTAYYGYTF

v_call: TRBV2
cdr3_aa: CGKRGARNEQFF

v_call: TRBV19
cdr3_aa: CASSTQVNTEAFF

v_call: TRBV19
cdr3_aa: CATTGEETQYF

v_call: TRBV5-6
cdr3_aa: CASSFLQYYNEQFF

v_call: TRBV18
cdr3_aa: CASSPAGGINQPQHF

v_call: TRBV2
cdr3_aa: CASSVRQAIFATNEKLFF

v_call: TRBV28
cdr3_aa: CASSLRLPSYEQYF

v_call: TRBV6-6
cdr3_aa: CASSFNDKKLFF

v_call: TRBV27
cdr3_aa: CASSPSWTGAAEKLFF

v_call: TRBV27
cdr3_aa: CASSFFLAGGHEQFF

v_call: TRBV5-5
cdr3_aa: CASSPRVGGDEQFF

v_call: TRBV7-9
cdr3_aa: CASSLGAGYEQYF

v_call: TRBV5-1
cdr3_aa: CASSLASVGEQYF

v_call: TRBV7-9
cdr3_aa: CASSSGQGIEYF

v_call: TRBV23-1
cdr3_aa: CARELAGGPFYNEQFF

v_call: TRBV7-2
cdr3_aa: CASSFRTSLYNEQFF

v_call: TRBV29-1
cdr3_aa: CSVGANAANYGYTF

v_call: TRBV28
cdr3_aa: CASSKGGLKTQYF